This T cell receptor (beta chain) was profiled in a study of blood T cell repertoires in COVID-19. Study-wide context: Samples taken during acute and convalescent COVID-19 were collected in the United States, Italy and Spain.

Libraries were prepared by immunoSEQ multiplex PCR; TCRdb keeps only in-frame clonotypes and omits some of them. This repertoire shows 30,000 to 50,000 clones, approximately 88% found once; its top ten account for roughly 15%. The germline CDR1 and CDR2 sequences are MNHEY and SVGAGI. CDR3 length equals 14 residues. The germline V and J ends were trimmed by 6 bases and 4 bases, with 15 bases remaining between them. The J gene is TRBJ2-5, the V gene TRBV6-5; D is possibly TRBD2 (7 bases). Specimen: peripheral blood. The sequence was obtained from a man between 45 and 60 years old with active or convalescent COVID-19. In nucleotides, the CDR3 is TGTGCCAGCAGGGGAGGGGGTGTTGGAGAGACCCAGTACTTC. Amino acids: CASRGGGVGETQYF.